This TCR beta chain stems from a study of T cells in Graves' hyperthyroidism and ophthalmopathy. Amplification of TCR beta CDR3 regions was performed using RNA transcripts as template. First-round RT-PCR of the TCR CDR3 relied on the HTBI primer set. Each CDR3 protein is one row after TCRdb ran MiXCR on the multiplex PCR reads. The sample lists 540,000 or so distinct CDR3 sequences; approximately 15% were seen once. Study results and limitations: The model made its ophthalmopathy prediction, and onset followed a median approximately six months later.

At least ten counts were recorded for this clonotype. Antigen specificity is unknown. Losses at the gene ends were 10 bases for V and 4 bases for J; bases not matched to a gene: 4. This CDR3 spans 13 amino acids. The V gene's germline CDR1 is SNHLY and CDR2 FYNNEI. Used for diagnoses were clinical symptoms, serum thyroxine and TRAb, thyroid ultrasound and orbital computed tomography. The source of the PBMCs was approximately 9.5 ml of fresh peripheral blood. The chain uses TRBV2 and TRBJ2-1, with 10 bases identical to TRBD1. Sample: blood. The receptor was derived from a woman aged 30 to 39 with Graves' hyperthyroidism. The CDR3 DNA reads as TGTGCCACCCGGACAGGGGGTTACAATGAGCAGTTCTTC. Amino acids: CATRTGGYNEQFF.